Included here is one T cell receptor (beta chain) sequence, with context. The entry originates in a study of blood T cell repertoires in COVID-19. Study details: Some COVID-19 samples were acute and others convalescent; all came from the United States, Italy and Spain. T cells, B-cell-depleted T cells, or PBMCs supplied cDNA or gDNA.

Trimming took 4 bases from V and 3 from J; bases not matched to a gene: 10. Germline-derived CDR1 and CDR2 are SGHTS and YDEGEE. The CDR3 totals 17 residues. Original processing methods: Reference gene primer amplification gave nucleated cell count estimates. This table comes from immunoSEQ multiplex PCR, and its TCRdb copy is limited to in-frame clones, with some not included. The V and J calls and clone size were taken over from that table, and D and trimming were inferred from the DNA. The sample lists fewer than 500,000 clones, 81% occurring once. What was sequenced was peripheral blood. The clonotype originates from a human donor with acute or convalescent COVID-19. The donor label of this sample is uncertain. J is TRBJ1-2 and V is TRBV5-8; TRBD1 agrees at 12 bases. The CDR3 here is CASSTRDRGPDDYGYTF. CDR3 nucleotide sequence: TGTGCCAGCAGCACCCGGGACAGGGGGCCAGACGACTATGGCTACACCTTC.